Following are 17 T cell receptor beta chains from one sample sequenced in a study of T cell responses to AZD1222 COVID-19 vaccine. The protocol was immunoSEQ multiplex PCR, while the TCRdb copy is restricted to in-frame clones and leaves out a portion. The sample shows over 110,000 clones, roughly 90% of them seen only once. The input for sequencing was peripheral blood, taken 28 days after the second AZD1222 dose. The source of these receptors is an adult who received the AZD1222 COVID-19 vaccine.

The V call is TRBV28, the J call TRBJ2-3; TRBD2 matches at 14 bases. Trimming cost V 7 bases and J 3 bases; bases outside gene matches: 3. Germline loops: CDR1 MDHEN, CDR2 SYDVKM. This CDR3 has 15 amino acids. The CDR3 loop reads CASNRLAGGTDTQYF. The CDR3, as DNA: TGTGCCAGCAATAGACTAGCGGGAGGGACAGATACGCAGTATTTT.

The chain joins TRBV14 to TRBJ1-4; no clear D. The CDR3 spans 14 residues. Trimming pared 3 bases from V and 3 bases from J, leaving 8 bases between. Looked up from germline, CDR1 is SGHDN and CDR2 is FVKESK. Here the CDR3 reads CASSQGLPNEKLFF. The CDR3 DNA reads TGTGCCAGCAGCCAGGGGTTACCTAATGAAAAACTGTTTTTT.

V usage is TRBV19 and J usage is TRBJ2-2; D might be TRBD1 or TRBD2, each matching 5 bases. The germline CDR1 and CDR2 sequences are LNHDA and SQIVND (reference sequence). V gave up 3 bases and J gave up 5 bases, with 13 bases separating them. There are 15 residues in the CDR3. The chain's CDR3 is CASSIRGRGTGELFF. The CDR3 DNA follows: TGTGCCAGTAGTATTAGGGGCCGAGGGACCGGGGAGCTGTTTTTT.

V and J are TRBV24-1 and TRBJ2-2, with 11 nucleotides matching TRBD2. This CDR3 has 16 residues. V was pared by 4 bases and J by 4 bases, with 4 bases of the junction left unmatched. Germline-derived CDR1 and CDR2 are KGHDR and SFDVKD. The CDR3 loop is CATSDRTSGGTGELFF. In DNA form, the CDR3 reads TGTGCCACCAGTGACCGCACTAGCGGGGGCACCGGGGAGCTGTTTTTT.

The chain has TRBV10-3 and TRBJ2-5; D assignment may be TRBD1 or TRBD2 (6 bases each). Germline CDR1 reads ENHRY; CDR2 reads SYGVKD. V was cut by 3 bases and J by 5 bases, with 7 bases left in between. This CDR3 has 12 amino acids. CDR3 nucleotides: TGTGCCATCAGTGAAGGGGGGGAGACCCAGTACTTC. It encodes CAISEGGETQYF.

On this clone itself: One junction end disagrees with the germline gene, perhaps due to a read error. The same CDR3 can be traced to other DNA sequences in this sample. J is TRBJ1-1 and V is TRBV27; D is perhaps TRBD1 (6 bases). The CDR3 loop spans 13 amino acids. Germline V gene lookup returns CDR1 MNHEY and CDR2 SMNVEV (reference sequence). The CDR3 protein is CASCRGFGTEAFF. Here the CDR3 DNA reads TGCGCCAGCTGCAGGGGTTTTGGCACTGAAGCTTTCTTT.

The chain links TRBV19 to TRBJ1-6; possibly TRBD1 for D (5 bases). The germline V and J ends were trimmed by 8 bases and 5 bases, with 10 bases remaining between them. The CDR3 covers 13 residues. The germline gives CDR1 LNHDA, CDR2 SQIVND (reference sequence). In DNA, the CDR3 is TGTGCCAGTGCCGGGACCAATAATTCACCCCTCCACTTT. It yields the protein CASAGTNNSPLHF.

The rearrangement links TRBV4-1 to TRBJ1-1; D remains ambiguous. The CDR3 runs 16 residues. Germline V lookup: CDR1 MGHRA, CDR2 YSYEKL. V was pared by 1 base and J by 0 bases, with 12 bases between. CDR3 sequence reads: CASSQVDGGMNTEAFF. CDR3 DNA: TGCGCCAGCAGCCAAGTTGATGGCGGCATGAACACTGAAGCTTTCTTT.

This clone was counted once. V usage is TRBV5-6 and J usage is TRBJ1-5; 9 bases line up with TRBD1. CDR3 length: 16 amino acids. V was pared by 2 bases and J by 7 bases, with 10 bases of the junction left unmatched. Germline CDR1 is SGHDT and CDR2 is YYEEEE. The CDR3 coding sequence is TGTGCCAGCAGCTTCCTCAAACAGGGGGCGGCCCAGCCCCAGCATTTT. It codes for CASSFLKQGAAQPQHF.

This chain connects TRBV18 to TRBJ2-7; 10 bases match TRBD2. This CDR3 contains 15 residues. V was clipped by 8 bases and J by 6 bases; unmatched bases: 13. Germline values: CDR1 KGHSH, CDR2 LQKENI. The CDR3: CASHPASGRGGEQYF. CDR3 sequence (DNA): TGTGCCAGCCACCCGGCTAGCGGGAGAGGCGGCGAGCAGTACTTC.

This chain uses TRBV5-1 with TRBJ2-2; D possibly corresponds to TRBD2 (6 bases). Germline V CDR1 and CDR2: SGHRS, YFSETQ. CDR3 length: 15 amino acids. Trimming took 0 bases from V and 3 from J, leaving 9 bases between them. The CDR3 here is CASSLAGSDTGELFF. The DNA of the CDR3 is TGCGCCAGCAGCTTGGCCGGGAGTGACACCGGGGAGCTGTTTTTT.

J is TRBJ1-4 and V is TRBV20-1; perhaps TRBD1 as D (5 bases). The germline gives CDR1 DFQATT, CDR2 SNEGSKA (reference sequence). V lost 6 bases, J lost 15 bases, and 14 bases lay in between. This CDR3 contains 10 residues. The DNA for the CDR3 is TGCAGTGCGGGGACCGGGACGGTGTTTTTT. Translating gives CSAGTGTVFF.

This clone was seen once. The V and J genes are TRBV6-1 and TRBJ1-5, with no clear D. Germline CDR1 and CDR2: MNHNS and SASEGT. The V end was cut by 1 base, the J end by 1 base, with 5 bases between. The CDR3 spans 14 residues. CDR3 protein: CASSEVVSNQPQHF. CDR3 nucleotide sequence: TGTGCCAGCAGTGAAGTCGTCAGCAATCAGCCCCAGCATTTT.

The V gene is TRBV4-2, the J gene TRBJ2-5; 10 bases are shared with TRBD2. V gave up 0 bases and J gave up 4 bases; unmatched junction bases: 5. The germline CDR1 and CDR2 sequences are LGHNA and YNFKEQ. The CDR3 has 16 residues. The CDR3 nucleotides read TGTGCCAGCAGCCAAGACGGGACTAGCGCATTAGAGACCCAGTACTTC. Its translation is CASSQDGTSALETQYF.

This clone showed up just a few times. The CDR3 DNA sequence: TGTGCCACCAGTGATACTAGCGAAAGCTACAATGAGCAGTTCTTC. As protein: CATSDTSESYNEQFF. This chain uses TRBV24-1 with TRBJ2-1; 7 positions match TRBD2. The CDR3 totals 15 residues. The germline CDR1 and CDR2 sequences are KGHDR and SFDVKD. Trimming took 3 bases from V and 3 from J; bases not matched to a gene: 4.

The V gene is TRBV7-2, the J gene TRBJ1-5; 8 nucleotides match TRBD1. The CDR3 is 15 amino acids. The germline V gene has CDR1 SGHTA and CDR2 FQGNSA. V shed 6 bases, J shed 6 bases, and the junction held 10 bases outside the gene matches. The CDR3 reads CASRAQGAPGQPQHF. The CDR3 nucleotides are TGTGCCAGCAGGGCGCAGGGGGCGCCCGGTCAGCCCCAGCATTTT.

This CDR3 reads CASSPHGRDTEAFF. The CDR3 nucleotides read TGTGCCAGTAGTCCCCACGGTCGGGACACTGAAGCTTTCTTT. The chain employs TRBV19 and TRBJ1-1; D gene uncertain. The germline V and J ends were trimmed by 5 bases and 3 bases, with 13 bases remaining between them. There are 14 residues in the CDR3. Germline assignment: CDR1 LNHDA and CDR2 SQIVND (reference sequence).